This section outlines one TCR beta chain sequence together with its context. What it binds is not known. One end of the junction is discordant with germline, which a read error may explain. The CDR3 length is 13 residues. Germline V gene data show CDR1 as SQVTM and CDR2 as ANQGSEA. TCR beta VDJ and CDR3 profiling used genomic DNA as template. TCRdb redid the calling of the reads with MiXCR, one entry per CDR3 protein. The data hold a few hundred thousand distinct CDR3 sequences, with 65% to 75% observed a single time. This specimen comes from a study of CD8+CD57+ T cells in acquired aplastic anemia. Study-wide background: Sorted CD4+ plus CD8+ cells gave DNA averaging roughly 3 ug. In CD4+ cells, healthy donors produced an average of approximately 11 million reads. General observations from the study: Patients and controls were found to share around 30 CD8+ CDR3 sequences.

This clonotype originated in a human donor in good health, serving as a control. Material: sorted CD4+, CD8+, or CD8+CD57+ T cells (not recorded which) from PBMCs. The chain uses TRBV29-1 and TRBJ2-5, with 9 positions matching TRBD1. The CDR3 bases are TGTGCCAGCATCTTGGGACAGGGAGAGACCCAGTACTTC. Its protein is CASILGQGETQYF. The full variable domain, in which reference TRBV29-1 and TRBJ2-5 provide the parts outside the CDR3, is SAVISQKPSRDICQRGTSLTIQCQVDSQVTMMFWYRQQPGQSLTLIATANQGSEATYESGFVIDKFPISRPNLTFSTLTVSNMSPEDSSIYLCASILGQGETQYFGPGTRLLVL.